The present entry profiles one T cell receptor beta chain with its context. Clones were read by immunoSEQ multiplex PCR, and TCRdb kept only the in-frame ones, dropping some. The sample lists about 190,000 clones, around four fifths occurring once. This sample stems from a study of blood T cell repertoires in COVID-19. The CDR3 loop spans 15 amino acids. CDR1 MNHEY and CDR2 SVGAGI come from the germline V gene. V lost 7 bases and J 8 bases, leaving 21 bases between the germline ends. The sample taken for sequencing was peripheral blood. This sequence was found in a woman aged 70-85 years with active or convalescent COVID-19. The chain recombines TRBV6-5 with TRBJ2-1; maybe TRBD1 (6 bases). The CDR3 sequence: CASNQQGLNLDEQFF. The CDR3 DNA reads TGTGCCAGCAACCAACAGGGTTTGAACCTTGATGAGCAGTTCTTC.